These 14 T cell receptor beta chains were all obtained from the same sample, sequenced in a study of T cell responses to AZD1222 COVID-19 vaccine. Measured with immunoSEQ multiplex PCR; TCRdb has only the in-frame clones, and not every one. The sample lists fewer than 120,000 clones, about 81% occurring once. The sequencing used peripheral blood, collected on day 0 of AZD1222 vaccination. Source of these receptors: an adult in good health.

This clone was recorded once. The chain employs TRBV5-4 and TRBJ2-1; 7 bases match TRBD2. The germline V gene encodes CDR1 SGHNT and CDR2 YYREEE (reference sequence). This CDR3 has 18 residues. The V segment lost 4 bases and the J segment 0 bases; nucleotides outside the gene matches: 13. CDR3 residues: CASSREASGPSSYNEQFF. The DNA for the CDR3 is TGTGCCAGCAGCAGGGAGGCTAGCGGCCCGAGCTCCTACAATGAGCAGTTCTTC. The full variable domain, in which reference TRBV5-4 and TRBJ2-1 provide the parts outside the CDR3, is ETGVTQSPTHLIKTRGQQVTLRCSSQSGHNTVSWYQQALGQGPQFIFQYYREEENGRGNFPPRFSGLQFPNYSSELNVNALELDDSALYLCASSREASGPSSYNEQFFGPGTRLTVL.

The chain uses TRBV21-1 and TRBJ1-1. TRBV21-1 is flagged as a pseudogene. The CDR3 sequence is 16 residues long. CDR3 sequence reads: CASSKGGRGGRTEAFF. Here the CDR3 DNA reads TGTGCCAGCAGCAAAGGAGGCAGGGGAGGTCGCACTGAAGCTTTCTTT.

This clone came up a few times. This chain links TRBV9 with TRBJ1-3, with D unclear. Germline CDR1 SGDLS, CDR2 YYNGEE. This CDR3 contains 14 residues. The V end lost 3 bases, the J end lost 4 bases, and 11 bases lay between the germline ends. CDR3 bases: TGTGCCAGCAGCGCTGGAACGGGGGGAAACACCATATATTTT. It codes for CASSAGTGGNTIYF.

The chain carries TRBV3-1 (or the pseudogene TRBV3-2) and TRBJ2-7; D is unresolved. The germline gives CDR1 LGHDT, CDR2 YNNKEL (reference sequence). This CDR3 is built from 12 residues. With 5 bases removed from V and 4 bases from J, the gap between germline ends came to 9 bases. The CDR3 DNA is TGTGCCAGCAGCTCCTCAGATTACGAGCAGTACTTC. Translation: CASSSSDYEQYF.

This rearrangement joins TRBV10-3 to TRBJ2-2; no definite D call. The germline V gene encodes CDR1 ENHRY and CDR2 SYGVKD. The CDR3 runs 13 residues. V lost 1 base to trimming and J lost 5 bases, with 5 bases between them. CDR3 coding DNA: TGTGCCATCAGTGAGTTTTCGACCGGGGAGCTGTTTTTT. Amino acids: CAISEFSTGELFF.

The rearrangement links TRBV5-6 to TRBJ1-2; D perhaps matches TRBD1 (5 bases). In germline, CDR1 is SGHDT, CDR2 YYEEEE. The CDR3 runs to 15 residues. Trimming cost V 4 bases and J 4 bases, with 17 bases left between them. The chain's CDR3 is CASSPVGTDPYGYTF. CDR3 nucleotide sequence: TGTGCCAGCAGCCCGGTCGGGACCGACCCCTATGGCTACACCTTC.

The rearrangement links TRBV18 to TRBJ1-1; no reliable D call. CDR1 KGHSH and CDR2 LQKENI come from the germline V gene. Trimming took 11 bases from V and 1 from J, leaving 14 bases between them. The CDR3 has 13 amino acids. This chain's CDR3 is CAGGPNTNTEAFF. The CDR3 DNA reads as TGTGCCGGAGGACCCAACACGAACACTGAAGCTTTCTTT.

This clone was seen more than once but under ten times. The chain carries TRBV9 and TRBJ2-7; 10 nucleotides agree with TRBD2. This CDR3 contains 18 residues. V dropped 4 bases and J dropped 2; count of bases not matched to a gene: 15. Germline V lookup: CDR1 SGDLS, CDR2 YYNGEE. In DNA, the CDR3 is TGTGCCAGCAGCCCCCGACCCACCGGACTAGCGGCCGCCTACGAGCAGTACTTC. Translating gives CASSPRPTGLAAAYEQYF.

This chain connects TRBV6-4 to TRBJ2-3, with 7 bases lining up with TRBD2. Per the germline V gene, CDR1 is MRHNA and CDR2 is SNTAGT. The V gene end was trimmed by 2 bases and the J gene end by 1 base; junction bases not matched to a gene: 3. The CDR3 contains 15 residues. CDR3 nucleotides: TGTGCCAGCAGTGACGCGGCGGGGGGCACAGATACGCAGTATTTT. It is translated as CASSDAAGGTDTQYF.

This chain joins TRBV18 and TRBJ2-5; D gene unclear. Deletions cut 4 bases from V and 0 bases from J, with 6 bases between. The CDR3 contains 13 residues. Germline V gene sequence: CDR1 KGHSH, CDR2 LQKENI. Here the CDR3 reads CASSQSYQETQYF. The DNA for the CDR3 is TGTGCCAGCTCACAATCGTACCAAGAGACCCAGTACTTC. The variable domain in full, completed from reference TRBV18 and TRBJ2-5, reads NAGVMQNPRHLVRRRGQEARLRCSPMKGHSHVYWYRQLPEEGLKFMVYLQKENIIDESGMPKERFSAEFPKEGPSILRIQQVVRGDSAAYFCASSQSYQETQYFGPGTRLLVL.

This clone was seen many times. This chain joins TRBV7-9 and TRBJ1-6; D call uncertain. The V gene lost 7 bases and the J gene lost 9 bases, with 19 bases spanning the gap. The CDR3 has 15 residues. Germline CDR1 is SEHNR and CDR2 is FQNEAQ (reference sequence). The CDR3 sequence: CASTLAGGMISPLHF. Here the CDR3 DNA reads TGTGCCAGCACCTTGGCAGGAGGGATGATTTCACCCCTCCACTTT.

The chain carries TRBV7-2 and TRBJ2-7; the D is unclear. CDR1 and CDR2 from the germline V gene are SGHTA and FQGNSA. V lost 5 bases, J lost 6 bases, and 11 bases lay in between. This CDR3 region has 12 residues. The CDR3, as DNA: TGTGCCAGCAGCCAATCGGGTCTCGAGCAGTACTTC. This sequence encodes CASSQSGLEQYF.

The chain couples TRBV7-2 to TRBJ2-7; D call uncertain. The CDR3 runs 11 residues. Trimming cost V 5 bases and J 9 bases, with 11 bases left between them. Germline V gene data show CDR1 as SGHTA and CDR2 as FQGNSA. The CDR3 DNA is TGTGCCAGCAGCCCCCAATTTGTGCAGTACTTC. This gives the protein CASSPQFVQYF.

The V gene is TRBV5-4, the J gene TRBJ1-3; tentative D call: TRBD1 (5 bases). The germline V gene has CDR1 SGHNT and CDR2 YYREEE (reference sequence). The CDR3 loop spans 14 amino acids. Trimming cost V 4 bases and J 3 bases, with 11 bases left between them. CDR3 sequence reads: CASSAPGYGNTIYF. The CDR3 region has the DNA TGTGCCAGCAGCGCCCCAGGGTATGGAAACACCATATATTTT. The entire variable domain, with the rest obtained from reference TRBV5-4 and TRBJ1-3, is as follows: ETGVTQSPTHLIKTRGQQVTLRCSSQSGHNTVSWYQQALGQGPQFIFQYYREEENGRGNFPPRFSGLQFPNYSSELNVNALELDDSALYLCASSAPGYGNTIYFGEGSWLTVV.